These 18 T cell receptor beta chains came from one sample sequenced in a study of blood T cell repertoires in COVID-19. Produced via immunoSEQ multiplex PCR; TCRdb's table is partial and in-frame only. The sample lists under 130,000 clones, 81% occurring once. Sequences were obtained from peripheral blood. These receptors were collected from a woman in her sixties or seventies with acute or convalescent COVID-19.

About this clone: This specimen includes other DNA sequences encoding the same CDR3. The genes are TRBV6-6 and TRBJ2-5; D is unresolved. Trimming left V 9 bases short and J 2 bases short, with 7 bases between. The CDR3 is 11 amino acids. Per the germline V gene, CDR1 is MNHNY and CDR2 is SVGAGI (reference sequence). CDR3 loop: CASSLQETQYF. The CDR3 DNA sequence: TGTGCCAGTAGCCTTCAAGAGACCCAGTACTTC.

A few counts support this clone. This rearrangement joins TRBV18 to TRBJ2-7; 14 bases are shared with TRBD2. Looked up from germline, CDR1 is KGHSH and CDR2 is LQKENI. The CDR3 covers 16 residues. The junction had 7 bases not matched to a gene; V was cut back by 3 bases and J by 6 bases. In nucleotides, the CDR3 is TGTGCCAGCTCACCGCCGGGACTAGCGGGAGTAGGCGAGCAGTACTTC. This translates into CASSPPGLAGVGEQYF.

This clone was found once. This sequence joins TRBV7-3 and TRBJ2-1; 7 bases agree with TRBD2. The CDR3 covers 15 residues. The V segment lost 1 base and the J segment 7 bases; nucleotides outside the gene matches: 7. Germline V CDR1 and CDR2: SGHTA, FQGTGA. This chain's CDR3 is CASSLNAAGLNEQFF. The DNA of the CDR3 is TGTGCCAGCAGCTTAAATGCGGCGGGACTAAATGAGCAGTTCTTC.

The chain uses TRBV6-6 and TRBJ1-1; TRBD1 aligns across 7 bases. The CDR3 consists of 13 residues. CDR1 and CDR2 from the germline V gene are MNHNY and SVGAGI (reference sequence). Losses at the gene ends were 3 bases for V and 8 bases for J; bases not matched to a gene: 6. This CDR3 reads CASSYFWDREAFF. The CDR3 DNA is TGTGCCAGCAGTTATTTTTGGGACAGAGAAGCTTTCTTT.

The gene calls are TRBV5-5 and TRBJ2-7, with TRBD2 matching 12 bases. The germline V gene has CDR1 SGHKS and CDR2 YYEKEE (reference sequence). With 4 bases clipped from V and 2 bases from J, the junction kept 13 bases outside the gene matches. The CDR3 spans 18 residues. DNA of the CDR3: TGTGCCAGCAGCCGACCGGGACTAGCGGGTAGAGACCCCTACGAGCAGTACTTC. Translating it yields CASSRPGLAGRDPYEQYF.

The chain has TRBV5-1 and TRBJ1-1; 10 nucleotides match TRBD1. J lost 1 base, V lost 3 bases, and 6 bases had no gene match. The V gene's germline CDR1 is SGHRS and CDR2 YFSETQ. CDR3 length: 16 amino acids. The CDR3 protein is CASSSGTGVGNTEAFF. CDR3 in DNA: TGCGCCAGCAGCTCCGGGACAGGGGTGGGGAACACTGAAGCTTTCTTT.

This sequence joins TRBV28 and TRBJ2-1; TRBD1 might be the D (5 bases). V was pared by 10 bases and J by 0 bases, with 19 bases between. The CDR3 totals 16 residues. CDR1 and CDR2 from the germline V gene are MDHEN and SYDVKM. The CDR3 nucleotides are TGTGCCACCAGGTTTAGGGGTGCGAGCTCCTACAATGAGCAGTTCTTC. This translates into CATRFRGASSYNEQFF.

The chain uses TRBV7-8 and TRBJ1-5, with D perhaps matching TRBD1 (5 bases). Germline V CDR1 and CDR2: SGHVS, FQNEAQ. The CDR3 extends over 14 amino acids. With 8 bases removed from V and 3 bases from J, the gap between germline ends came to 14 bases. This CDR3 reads CASRSGQFNQPQHF. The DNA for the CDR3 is TGTGCCAGCCGCTCAGGGCAATTCAATCAGCCCCAGCATTTT.

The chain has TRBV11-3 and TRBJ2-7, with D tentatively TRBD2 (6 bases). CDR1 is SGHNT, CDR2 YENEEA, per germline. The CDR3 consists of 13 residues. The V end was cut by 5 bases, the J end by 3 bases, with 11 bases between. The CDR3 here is CASSIGTDYEQYF. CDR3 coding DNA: TGTGCCAGCAGCATAGGGACTGACTACGAGCAGTACTTC.

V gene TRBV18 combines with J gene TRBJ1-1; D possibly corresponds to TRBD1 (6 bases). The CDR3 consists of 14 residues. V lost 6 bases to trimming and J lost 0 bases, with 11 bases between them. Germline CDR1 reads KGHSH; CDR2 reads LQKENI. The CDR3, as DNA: TGTGCCAGCTCCAGGACAGACATGAACACTGAAGCTTTCTTT. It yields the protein CASSRTDMNTEAFF.

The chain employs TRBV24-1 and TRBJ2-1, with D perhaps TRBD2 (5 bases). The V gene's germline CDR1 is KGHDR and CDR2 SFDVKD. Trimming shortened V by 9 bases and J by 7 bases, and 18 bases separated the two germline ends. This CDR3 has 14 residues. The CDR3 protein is CATRVNGPGNEQFF. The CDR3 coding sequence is TGTGCCACCCGGGTAAACGGTCCGGGGAATGAGCAGTTCTTC.

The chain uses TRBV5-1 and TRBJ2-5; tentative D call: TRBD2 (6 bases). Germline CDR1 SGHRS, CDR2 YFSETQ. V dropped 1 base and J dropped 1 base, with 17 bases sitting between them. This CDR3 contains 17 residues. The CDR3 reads CASSLNPNGGLQETQYF. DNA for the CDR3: TGCGCCAGCAGCTTGAATCCCAACGGGGGACTCCAAGAGACCCAGTACTTC.

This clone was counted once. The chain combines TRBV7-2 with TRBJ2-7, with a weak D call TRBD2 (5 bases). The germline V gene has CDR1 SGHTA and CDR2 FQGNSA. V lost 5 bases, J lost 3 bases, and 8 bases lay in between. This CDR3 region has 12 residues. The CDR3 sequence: CASSEDYYEQYF. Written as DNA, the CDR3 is TGTGCCAGCAGCGAAGACTACTACGAGCAGTACTTC.

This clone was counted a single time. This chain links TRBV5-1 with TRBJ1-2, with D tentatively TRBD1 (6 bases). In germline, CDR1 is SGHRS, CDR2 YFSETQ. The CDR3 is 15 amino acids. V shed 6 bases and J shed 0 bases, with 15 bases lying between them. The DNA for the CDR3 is TGCGCCAGCACTCCGACAGGAGCCTCTAACTATGGCTACACCTTC. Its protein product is CASTPTGASNYGYTF.

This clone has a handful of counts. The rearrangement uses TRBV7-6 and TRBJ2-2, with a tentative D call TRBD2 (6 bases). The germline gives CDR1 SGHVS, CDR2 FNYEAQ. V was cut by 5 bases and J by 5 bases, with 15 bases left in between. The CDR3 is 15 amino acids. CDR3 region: CASSRTGTLTGELFF. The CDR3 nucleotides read TGTGCCAGCAGCCGAACCGGGACTTTGACCGGGGAGCTGTTTTTT.

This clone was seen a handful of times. CDR3 protein: CASSSGTANTEAFF. CDR3 DNA: TGTGCCAGCAGCTCTGGGACAGCGAACACTGAAGCTTTCTTT. The J gene is TRBJ1-1, the V gene TRBV5-5, with 7 bases identical to TRBD1. J was trimmed by 1 base and V by 3 bases; bases with no gene match: 3. Germline assignment: CDR1 SGHKS and CDR2 YYEKEE (reference sequence). There are 14 residues in the CDR3.

CDR3 protein: CASSLQGAYEQYF. DNA for the CDR3: TGTGCCAGCAGCTTACAGGGGGCCTACGAGCAGTACTTC. The chain links TRBV5-4 to TRBJ2-7, with 8 bases matching TRBD1. The V gene's germline CDR1 is SGHNT and CDR2 YYREEE (reference sequence). With 2 bases clipped from V and 2 bases from J, the junction kept 0 bases outside the gene matches. The CDR3 covers 13 residues.

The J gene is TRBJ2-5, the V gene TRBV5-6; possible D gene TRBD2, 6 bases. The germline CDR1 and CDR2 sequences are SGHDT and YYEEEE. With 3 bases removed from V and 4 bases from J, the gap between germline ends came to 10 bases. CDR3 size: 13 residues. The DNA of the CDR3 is TGTGCCAGCAGCTCCGGGACTTTAGAGACCCAGTACTTC. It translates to CASSSGTLETQYF.